The 24 T cell receptor beta chains reported below all come from one sample, sequenced in a study of OX40 agonist ivuxolimab in advanced cancers. The repertoire was sequenced with immunoSEQ multiplex PCR; TCRdb's copy has only in-frame clones and lacks some. The sample lists about 80,000 clones; 94% were seen once. This specimen was CD4+ or CD8+ T cells sorted from blood, taken in a trial of the OX40 agonist ivuxolimab. The receptors were sampled from an adult with an advanced solid tumor such as melanoma, head and neck, liver or kidney cancer.

This clone showed up just a few times. The CDR3 region is CASSLSHRDPRGYTF. The CDR3 nucleotides read TGTGCCAGCAGTTTATCCCACCGAGACCCCCGGGGCTACACCTTC. V and J are TRBV27 and TRBJ1-2; D is ambiguous. V was trimmed by 0 bases and J by 8 bases, leaving 16 bases between them. CDR1 is MNHEY, CDR2 SMNVEV, per germline (reference sequence). This CDR3 contains 15 residues.

The J gene is TRBJ2-7, the V gene TRBV7-9; D may correspond to TRBD1 or TRBD2 (7 bases each). The CDR3 extends over 15 amino acids. Trimming removed 0 bases at V and 6 bases at J, with 15 bases between. The germline gives CDR1 SEHNR, CDR2 FQNEAQ (reference sequence). Here the CDR3 reads CASSLASRGGGEQYF. CDR3 coding DNA: TGTGCCAGCAGCTTAGCGTCCAGGGGGGGTGGCGAGCAGTACTTC. Supplemented by reference TRBV7-9 and TRBJ2-7, the full variable domain reads DTGVSQNPRHKITKRGQNVTFRCDPISEHNRLYWYRQTLGQGPEFLTYFQNEAQLEKSRLLSDRFSAERPKGSFSTLEIQRTEQGDSAMYLCASSLASRGGGEQYFGPGTRLTVT.

This clone was found a few times. The V gene is TRBV7-8, the J gene TRBJ1-1; D might be TRBD1 (5 bases). The V end lost 0 bases, the J end lost 1 base, and 6 bases lay between the germline ends. CDR1 and CDR2 from the germline V gene are SGHVS and FQNEAQ. The CDR3 extends over 14 amino acids. CDR3 amino acids: CASSLARANTEAFF. The CDR3 DNA follows: TGTGCCAGCAGCTTAGCCAGGGCGAACACTGAAGCTTTCTTT.

The rearrangement uses TRBV7-2 and TRBJ2-1; no reliable D call. The CDR3 has 16 amino acids. Germline V lookup: CDR1 SGHTA, CDR2 FQGNSA. Trimming stripped 0 bases from V and 8 bases from J, with 17 bases between. CDR3 bases: TGTGCCAGCAGCTTAGCGTATGAGGATGCGAAGGATGAGCAGTTCTTC. It is translated as CASSLAYEDAKDEQFF.

This rearrangement joins TRBV6-5 to TRBJ1-5, with D perhaps matching TRBD1 (6 bases). The germline CDR1 and CDR2 sequences are MNHEY and SVGAGI. The CDR3 covers 14 residues. V was pared by 5 bases and J by 3 bases, with 11 bases between. CDR3 loop: CASSNGQYNQPQHF. In nucleotides, the CDR3 is TGTGCCAGCAGTAATGGACAGTACAATCAGCCCCAGCATTTT.

This clone has a single count. V and J are TRBV19 and TRBJ1-2, with a tentative D call TRBD1 (5 bases). Germline CDR1 reads LNHDA; CDR2 reads SQIVND (reference sequence). CDR3 size: 16 residues. The germline V and J ends were trimmed by 3 bases and 4 bases, with 18 bases remaining between them. The DNA of the CDR3 is TGTGCCAGTAGTATGAGGCTGCCAGGGATCGGCTATGGCTACACCTTC. Its protein product is CASSMRLPGIGYGYTF.

The chain employs TRBV11-2 and TRBJ2-2; D is ambiguous. Trimming removed 1 base from V and 4 bases from J, with 7 bases in between. The germline CDR1 and CDR2 sequences are SGHAT and FQNNGV. The CDR3 extends over 14 amino acids. CDR3 nucleotides: TGTGCCAGCAGCTTAGGGGCTCTCACCGGGGAGCTGTTTTTT. Its translation: CASSLGALTGELFF. Complete variable domain (other parts from reference TRBV11-2 and TRBJ2-2): EAGVAQSPRYKIIEKRQSVAFWCNPISGHATLYWYQQILGQGPKLLIQFQNNGVVDDSQLPKDRFSAERLKGVDSTLKIQPAKLEDSAVYLCASSLGALTGELFFGEGSRLTVL.

The chain recombines TRBV4-1 with TRBJ2-1; unclear D gene. CDR3 size: 16 residues. CDR1 MGHRA and CDR2 YSYEKL come from the germline V gene. With 0 bases removed from V and 8 bases from J, the gap between germline ends came to 17 bases. The CDR3 DNA follows: TGCGCCAGCAGCCAAGATATAACAGAGAAGGGTGATGAGCAGTTCTTC. Translating it yields CASSQDITEKGDEQFF.

The chain recombines TRBV19 with TRBJ2-7, with TRBD1 identical over 7 bases. From germline, CDR1 is LNHDA and CDR2 SQIVND (reference sequence). V was pared by 6 bases and J by 2 bases, with 13 bases of the junction left unmatched. The CDR3 is 16 residues long. CDR3 loop: CASSHTHGQATYEQYF. The CDR3 DNA reads TGTGCCAGTAGCCATACCCACGGACAGGCCACCTACGAGCAGTACTTC.

The V and J genes are TRBV11-3 and TRBJ1-1, with D tentatively TRBD1 (5 bases). The V gene's germline CDR1 is SGHNT and CDR2 YENEEA. The CDR3 is 15 amino acids. V dropped 1 base and J dropped 0 bases, with 9 bases sitting between them. The CDR3 sequence is CASSLGAGLNTEAFF. In nucleotides, the CDR3 is TGTGCCAGCAGCTTAGGGGCAGGGTTGAACACTGAAGCTTTCTTT.

The chain couples TRBV19 to TRBJ2-7; TRBD2 might be the D (5 bases). V shed 3 bases and J shed 3 bases, with 9 bases lying between them. Germline values: CDR1 LNHDA, CDR2 SQIVND (reference sequence). This CDR3 has 13 amino acids. CDR3 sequence (DNA): TGTGCCAGTAGTATGGGCCGGGGCTACGAGCAGTACTTC. Amino acids: CASSMGRGYEQYF. Together with reference TRBV19 and TRBJ2-7, the CDR3 gives the full variable domain: DGGITQSPKYLFRKEGQNVTLSCEQNLNHDAMYWYRQDPGQGLRLIYYSQIVNDFQKGDIAEGYSVSREKKESFPLTVTSAQKNPTAFYLCASSMGRGYEQYFGPGTRLTVT.

With regard to this clone: One end of the junction does not line up with germline, which may come from a read error. The J gene is TRBJ2-2, the V gene TRBV10-3, with D maybe TRBD2 (6 bases). CDR1 and CDR2 from the germline V gene are ENHRY and SYGVKD. The CDR3 is 15 residues long. CDR3 residues: CAIRSRDSHTGKLFF. The CDR3 DNA reads TGTGCCATCAGGAGCCGGGACTCTCACACCGGGAAGCTGTTTTTT.

This chain joins TRBV11-1 and TRBJ2-1; 7 bases are shared with TRBD2. Unmatched junction bases numbered 14, after V lost 3 bases and J lost 0 bases. CDR3 length: 19 residues. Germline V gene sequence: CDR1 SGHAT, CDR2 FQDESV (reference sequence). For the CDR3, the DNA is TGTGCCAGCAGCTTGCAGGCCCCTACTAGCGTATACTCCTACAATGAGCAGTTCTTC. Translated, it gives CASSLQAPTSVYSYNEQFF.

The gene calls are TRBV11-2 and TRBJ2-7; the D is unclear. The V end was cut by 0 bases, the J end by 6 bases, with 6 bases between. CDR3 length: 12 residues. From germline, CDR1 is SGHAT and CDR2 FQNNGV. The CDR3 DNA reads TGTGCCAGCAGCTTAGATCAGGTCGAGCAGTACTTC. Protein sequence: CASSLDQVEQYF.

The chain employs TRBV7-2 and TRBJ2-3; no firm D call. Germline loops: CDR1 SGHTA, CDR2 FQGNSA. V lost 1 base and J lost 2, with 13 bases in between. The CDR3 covers 16 residues. This CDR3 reads CASSLVLIKPTDTQYF. CDR3 nucleotide sequence: TGTGCCAGCAGCTTAGTCTTAATCAAACCCACAGATACGCAGTATTTT.

This sequence joins TRBV5-5 and TRBJ2-1; no firm D call. Germline CDR1 is SGHKS and CDR2 is YYEKEE (reference sequence). CDR3 size: 15 residues. V lost 4 bases, J lost 5 bases, and 16 bases lay in between. This CDR3 is CASSIRARSDNEQFF. In DNA, the CDR3 is TGTGCCAGCAGCATCCGGGCCCGTTCCGACAATGAGCAGTTCTTC.

This clone was picked up one time. The chain is built from TRBV6-6 and TRBJ1-2, with D maybe TRBD1 (5 bases). In germline, CDR1 is MNHNY, CDR2 SVGAGI (reference sequence). V dropped 8 bases and J dropped 8 bases, with 18 bases sitting between them. The CDR3 loop spans 13 amino acids. The CDR3 bases are TGTGCCAGCGATCTCGGGACCTTTCGAGGCTACACCTTC. Its protein product is CASDLGTFRGYTF.

V gene TRBV27 combines with J gene TRBJ2-3; D remains ambiguous. V lost 6 bases and J lost 6, with 16 bases in between. The CDR3 runs 14 residues. CDR1 is MNHEY, CDR2 SMNVEV, per germline (reference sequence). The CDR3 is CASSWGTPMDTQYF. The CDR3 region has the DNA TGTGCCAGCAGCTGGGGTACCCCCATGGATACGCAGTATTTT.

The V call is TRBV25-1, the J call TRBJ2-7; D may be TRBD1 or TRBD2 (5 bases each). Germline V lookup: CDR1 MGHDK, CDR2 SYGVNS. This CDR3 is built from 15 residues. The V end was cut by 4 bases, the J end by 3 bases, with 16 bases between. Here the CDR3 reads CASSGPRGSGYEQYF. The CDR3, as DNA: TGTGCCAGCAGTGGTCCGAGGGGATCGGGCTACGAGCAGTACTTC.

The chain carries TRBV27 and TRBJ1-1, with no clear D. Germline lookup yields CDR1 MNHEY and CDR2 SMNVEV (reference sequence). Trimming removed 5 bases at V and 1 base at J, with 11 bases between. This CDR3 is built from 14 residues. The CDR3 here is CASSPDVWNTEAFF. The CDR3 nucleotides are TGTGCCAGCAGTCCGGACGTCTGGAACACTGAAGCTTTCTTT.

This sequence joins TRBV6-1 and TRBJ1-4, with 8 positions matching TRBD1. The CDR3 contains 17 residues. V was pared by 2 bases and J by 2 bases, with 7 bases of the junction left unmatched. Germline-derived CDR1 and CDR2 are MNHNS and SASEGT. For the CDR3, the DNA is TGTGCCAGCAGTGAACGGGCAGGGGGCCTGACTAATGAAAAACTGTTTTTT. Translation gives CASSERAGGLTNEKLFF.

The chain couples TRBV7-9 to TRBJ1-2; D uncertain. Germline V CDR1 and CDR2: SEHNR, FQNEAQ (reference sequence). The V end lost 1 base, the J end lost 4 bases, and 7 bases lay between the germline ends. The CDR3 contains 13 residues. The CDR3 reads CASSLESGYGYTF. The DNA of the CDR3 is TGTGCCAGCAGCTTAGAATCCGGCTATGGCTACACCTTC.

The chain carries TRBV29-1 and TRBJ1-2; 7 bases line up with TRBD1. With V trimmed by 6 bases and J by 4 bases, 23 bases remained unmatched. The CDR3 has 18 amino acids. The germline gives CDR1 SQVTM, CDR2 ANQGSEA. CDR3 sequence reads: CSVRDPGQLQSGVYGYTF. The CDR3 coding sequence is TGCAGCGTGAGAGATCCGGGACAGCTTCAATCCGGGGTCTATGGCTACACCTTC.

The J gene is TRBJ2-7, the V gene TRBV5-4; D assignment may be TRBD1 or TRBD2 (5 bases each). There are 15 residues in the CDR3. Trimming pared 4 bases from V and 2 bases from J, leaving 16 bases between. The germline V gene has CDR1 SGHNT and CDR2 YYREEE (reference sequence). CDR3: CASSTIPGPTYEQYF. CDR3 DNA sequence: TGTGCCAGCAGCACAATCCCGGGACCTACCTACGAGCAGTACTTC. The entire variable domain, with the rest obtained from reference TRBV5-4 and TRBJ2-7, is as follows: ETGVTQSPTHLIKTRGQQVTLRCSSQSGHNTVSWYQQALGQGPQFIFQYYREEENGRGNFPPRFSGLQFPNYSSELNVNALELDDSALYLCASSTIPGPTYEQYFGPGTRLTVT.